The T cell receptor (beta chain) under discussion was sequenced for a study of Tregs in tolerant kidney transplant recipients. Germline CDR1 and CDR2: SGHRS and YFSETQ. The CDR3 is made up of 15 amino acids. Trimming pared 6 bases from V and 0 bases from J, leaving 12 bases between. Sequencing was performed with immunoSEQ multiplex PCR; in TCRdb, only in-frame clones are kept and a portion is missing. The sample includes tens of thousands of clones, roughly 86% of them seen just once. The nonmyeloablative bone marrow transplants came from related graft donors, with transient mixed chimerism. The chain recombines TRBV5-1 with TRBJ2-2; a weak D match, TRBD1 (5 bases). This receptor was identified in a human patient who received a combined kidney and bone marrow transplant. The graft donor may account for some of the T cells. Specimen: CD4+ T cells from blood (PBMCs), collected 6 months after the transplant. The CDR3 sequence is CASKRQYSNTGELFF. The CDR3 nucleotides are TGCGCCAGCAAAAGACAGTACTCGAACACCGGGGAGCTGTTTTTT. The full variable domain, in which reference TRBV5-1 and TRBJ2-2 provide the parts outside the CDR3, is KAGVTQTPRYLIKTRGQQVTLSCSPISGHRSVSWYQQTPGQGLQFLFEYFSETQRNKGNFPGRFSGRQFSNSRSEMNVSTLELGDSALYLCASKRQYSNTGELFFGEGSRLTVL.